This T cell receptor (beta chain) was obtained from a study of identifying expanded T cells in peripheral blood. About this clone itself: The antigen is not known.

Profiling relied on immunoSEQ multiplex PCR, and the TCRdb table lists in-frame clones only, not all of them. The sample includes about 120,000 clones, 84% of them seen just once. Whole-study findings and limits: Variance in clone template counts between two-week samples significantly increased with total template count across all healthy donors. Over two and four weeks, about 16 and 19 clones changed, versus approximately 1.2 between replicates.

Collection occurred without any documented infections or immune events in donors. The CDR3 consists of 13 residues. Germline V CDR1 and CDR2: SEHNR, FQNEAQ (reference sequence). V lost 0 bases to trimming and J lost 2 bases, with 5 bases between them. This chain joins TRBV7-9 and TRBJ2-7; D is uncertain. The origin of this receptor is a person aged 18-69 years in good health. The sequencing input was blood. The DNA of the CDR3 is TGTGCCAGCAGCTTAGCCCGAGCCTACGAGCAGTACTTC. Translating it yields CASSLARAYEQYF.